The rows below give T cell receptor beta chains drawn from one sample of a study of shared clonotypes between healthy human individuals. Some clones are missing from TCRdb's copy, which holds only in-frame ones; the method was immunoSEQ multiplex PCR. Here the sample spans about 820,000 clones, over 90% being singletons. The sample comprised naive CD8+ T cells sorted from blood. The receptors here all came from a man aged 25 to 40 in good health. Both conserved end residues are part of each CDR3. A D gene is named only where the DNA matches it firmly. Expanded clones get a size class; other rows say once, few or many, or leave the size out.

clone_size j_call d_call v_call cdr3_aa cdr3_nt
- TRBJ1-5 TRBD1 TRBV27 CASREQGIGNQPQHF TGTGCCAGCAGGGAACAGGGGATCGGCAATCAGCCCCAGCATTTT
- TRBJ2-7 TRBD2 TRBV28 CASGASGISYEQYF TGTGCCAGCGGTGCTAGCGGGATATCGTACGAGCAGTACTTC
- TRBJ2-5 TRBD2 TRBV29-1 CSVARLAGDETQYF TGCAGCGTCGCCAGACTAGCGGGAGATGAGACCCAGTACTTC
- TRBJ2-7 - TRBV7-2 CASSLVANYEQYF TGTGCCAGCAGCTTAGTGGCTAACTACGAGCAGTACTTC
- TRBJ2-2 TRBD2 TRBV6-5 CASSYSSSGSAGELFF TGTGCCAGCAGTTACTCGAGTAGCGGGAGTGCCGGGGAGCTGTTTTTT
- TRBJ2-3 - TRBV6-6 CASSRLEVLTDTQYF TGTGCCAGCAGCCGACTAGAGGTTCTCACAGATACGCAGTATTTT
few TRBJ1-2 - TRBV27 CASSGQGQAIDGYTF TGTGCCAGCAGCGGTCAGGGGCAGGCGATCGATGGCTACACCTTC
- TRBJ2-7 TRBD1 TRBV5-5 CASSLGTGAYEQYF TGTGCCAGCAGCTTGGGGACAGGCGCCTACGAGCAGTACTTC
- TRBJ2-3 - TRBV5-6 CASSLEGWSTDTQYF TGTGCCAGCAGCTTAGAGGGGTGGAGCACAGATACGCAGTATTTT
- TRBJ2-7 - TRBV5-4 CASSLLQDEQYF TGTGCCAGCAGCTTACTACAGGACGAGCAGTACTTC
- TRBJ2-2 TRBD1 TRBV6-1 CASSEITAGGAGELFF TGTGCCAGCAGTGAAATAACGGCAGGGGGTGCCGGGGAGCTGTTTTTT
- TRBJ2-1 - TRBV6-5 CASTSWDNEQFF TGTGCCAGCACCTCGTGGGACAATGAGCAGTTCTTC
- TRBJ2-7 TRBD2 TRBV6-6 CASRASSGSYHEQYF TGTGCCAGCAGGGCCTCTAGCGGGAGTTACCACGAGCAGTACTTC
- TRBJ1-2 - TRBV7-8 CASRSESEGSPYGYTF TGTGCCAGCAGGTCAGAAAGTGAAGGTAGCCCCTATGGCTACACCTTC
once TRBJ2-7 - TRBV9 CASSYGSASSYEQYF TGTGCCAGCTCATACGGGAGCGCGAGCTCCTACGAGCAGTACTTC
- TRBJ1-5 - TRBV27 CASSLSVGGGQPQHF TGTGCCAGCAGTTTATCGGTCGGGGGCGGTCAGCCCCAGCATTTT
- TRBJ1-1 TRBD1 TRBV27 CASSGLGQGVNTEAFF TGTGCCAGCAGCGGCCTTGGACAGGGAGTGAACACTGAAGCTTTCTTT
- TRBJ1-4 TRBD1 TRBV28 CASSPGTGGEKLFF TGTGCCAGCAGTCCCGGGACAGGAGGGGAAAAACTGTTTTTT
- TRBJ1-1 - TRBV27 CASSSSGRGAFF TGTGCCAGCAGTTCCTCGGGGAGGGGGGCTTTCTTT
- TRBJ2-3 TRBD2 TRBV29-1 CSVVLAGGPRDTQYF TGCAGCGTTGTACTAGCGGGAGGGCCTCGAGATACGCAGTATTTT
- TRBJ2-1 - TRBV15 CATSRDRVAYNEQFF TGTGCCACCAGCAGAGATCGGGTTGCGTACAATGAGCAGTTCTTC
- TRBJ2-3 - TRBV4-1 CASAQERSLTDTQYF TGCGCCAGCGCCCAAGAACGGTCCCTCACAGATACGCAGTATTTT
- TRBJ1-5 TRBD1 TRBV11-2 CASSSWDRGQDQPQHF TGTGCCAGCAGCTCCTGGGACAGGGGGCAGGATCAGCCCCAGCATTTT
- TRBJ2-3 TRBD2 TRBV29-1 CSVVGLEITGPDTQYF TGCAGCGTTGTTGGACTAGAAATCACGGGACCAGATACGCAGTATTTT
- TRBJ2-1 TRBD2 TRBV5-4 CASSPRTSGNEQFF TGTGCCAGCAGCCCGAGGACTAGCGGAAATGAGCAGTTCTTC
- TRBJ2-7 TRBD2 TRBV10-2 CASWPGLEKEQYF TGCGCCAGCTGGCCGGGACTAGAGAAAGAGCAGTACTTC
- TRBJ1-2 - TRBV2 CATMRGVGGYTF TGTGCCACGATGAGGGGGGTAGGCGGCTACACCTTC
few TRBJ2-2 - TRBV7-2 CASSLMLVAGELFF TGTGCCAGCAGCTTAATGCTGGTCGCCGGGGAGCTGTTTTTT
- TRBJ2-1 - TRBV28 CASSLAMGVASFDEQFF TGTGCCAGCAGTTTGGCCATGGGGGTCGCTAGCTTCGATGAGCAGTTCTTC
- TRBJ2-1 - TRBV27 CASSLTPYNEQFF TGTGCCAGCAGTTTGACACCTTACAATGAGCAGTTCTTC
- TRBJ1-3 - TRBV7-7 CASSLATGRDSGNTIYF TGTGCTAGCAGCTTAGCGACGGGAAGGGACTCTGGAAACACCATATATTTT